This T cell receptor beta chain was obtained from a study of CD8 T cells in ankylosing spondylitis. Findings and limits, study-wide: As reported, disease-linked clones showed significant enrichment in matched ankylosing spondylitis synovial fluid.

As for this clonotype: What it binds is not known.

With 3 bases clipped from V and 1 base from J, the junction kept 8 bases outside the gene matches. Germline V lookup: CDR1 SGHRS, CDR2 YFSETQ. CDR3 size: 18 residues. TCRdb processed the 5' RACE reads anew with MiXCR; each CDR3 protein has one entry. The table records fewer than 350,000 distinct CDR3 sequences, around a tenth of them present only once. The receptor was isolated from a female donor with ankylosing spondylitis or in good health (not recorded which). The specimen was blood, either unsorted or a sorted T cell fraction (not recorded which). This rearrangement joins TRBV5-1 to TRBJ2-1, with 12 bases identical to TRBD2. The DNA of the CDR3 is TGCGCCAGCAGCTCGGGCCTGACTAGCGGGAGTTCCTACAATGAGCAGTTCTTC. This codes for CASSSGLTSGSSYNEQFF.